Each of the 20 T cell receptor beta chains below was sequenced from the same sample in a study of blood T cell repertoires in COVID-19. Sequenced by immunoSEQ multiplex PCR; TCRdb stores in-frame clones only, minus some. Among around 240,000 clones listed, over 80% were seen once. Sequencing used PBMCs or T cells enriched from blood (not recorded which). Receptor source: a man aged 50-60 years who had been exposed to COVID-19.

This chain uses TRBV5-1 with TRBJ1-6; tentatively, D is TRBD1 (6 bases). This CDR3 spans 15 amino acids. The germline V gene has CDR1 SGHRS and CDR2 YFSETQ. V lost 1 base, J lost 5 bases, and 10 bases lay in between. The CDR3 DNA is TGCGCCAGCAGCTTGCAGGCAGGGGATAATTCACCCCTCCACTTT. Amino acids: CASSLQAGDNSPLHF. The variable domain in full, completed from reference TRBV5-1 and TRBJ1-6, reads KAGVTQTPRYLIKTRGQQVTLSCSPISGHRSVSWYQQTPGQGLQFLFEYFSETQRNKGNFPGRFSGRQFSNSRSEMNVSTLELGDSALYLCASSLQAGDNSPLHFGNGTRLTVT.

The rearrangement links TRBV18 to TRBJ2-5, with 9 bases that match TRBD1. CDR1 and CDR2 (germline): KGHSH, LQKENI. After removal of 3 bases from V and 0 bases from J, the junction contained 2 bases not matched to a gene. The CDR3 sequence is 15 residues long. The CDR3: CASSPNRGHQETQYF. For the CDR3, the DNA is TGTGCCAGCTCACCGAACAGGGGGCACCAAGAGACCCAGTACTTC.

This clone was detected only once. This chain links TRBV28 with TRBJ1-2; weak D call: TRBD1 (5 bases). The germline V gene has CDR1 MDHEN and CDR2 SYDVKM. Trimming left V 8 bases short and J 5 bases short, with 9 bases between. This CDR3 is built from 11 residues. The CDR3 DNA sequence: TGTGCCAGCGGGGGAGGATATGGCTACACCTTC. Protein product: CASGGGYGYTF.

This clone was seen just once. The CDR3 nucleotides read TGTGCCAGCGGTCGTCTCGAGGGGGTAAGCCAGCCCCAGCATTTT. This sequence encodes CASGRLEGVSQPQHF. The chain links TRBV6-5 to TRBJ1-5; D is perhaps TRBD1 (6 bases). This CDR3 contains 15 residues. Germline V gene sequence: CDR1 MNHEY, CDR2 SVGAGI. V lost 8 bases, J lost 7 bases, and 21 bases lay in between.

The gene calls are TRBV7-6 and TRBJ1-6; the D gene is possibly TRBD1 (5 bases). V shed 1 base and J shed 12 bases, with 16 bases lying between them. Germline values: CDR1 SGHVS, CDR2 FNYEAQ. The CDR3 length is 15 residues. The CDR3 protein is CASSLDTGGTGPLHF. The CDR3, as DNA: TGTGCCAGCAGCTTAGACACTGGCGGGACGGGACCCCTCCACTTT.

This clone was picked up one time. The chain joins TRBV7-3 to TRBJ1-2, with 8 bases matching TRBD1. V lost 5 bases, J lost 10 bases, and 9 bases stayed unmatched. CDR1 SGHTA and CDR2 FQGTGA come from the germline V gene. This CDR3 is 13 amino acids long. CDR3 sequence: CASSDRTGSNYTF. The CDR3 DNA reads as TGTGCCAGCAGCGACAGGACAGGGTCTAACTACACCTTC.

The chain uses TRBV6-4 and TRBJ2-1, with 10 bases aligning to TRBD2. Per the germline V gene, CDR1 is MRHNA and CDR2 is SNTAGT. The CDR3 consists of 16 residues. The ends lost 5 bases at V and 4 bases at J; junction bases unmatched: 8. CDR3 region: CASSPHSGRNYNEQFF. CDR3 nucleotides: TGTGCCAGCAGTCCCCATAGCGGGAGGAATTACAATGAGCAGTTCTTC.

The CDR3 region has the DNA TGTGCCAGCTCACCACCCTCAAGAGACTACGAGCAGTACTTC. It translates to CASSPPSRDYEQYF. The chain has TRBV18 and TRBJ2-7; no clear D gene. The germline CDR1 and CDR2 sequences are KGHSH and LQKENI. The CDR3 is 14 amino acids. The ends were cut back, 0 bases at V and 3 bases at J, with 9 bases in the middle.

This clone occurred a few times. The CDR3 here is CASKPYTWNTEAFF. Written as DNA, the CDR3 is TGTGCCAGCAAACCATACACCTGGAACACTGAAGCTTTCTTT. The chain is built from TRBV6-5 and TRBJ1-1; no firm D call. Trimming pared 7 bases from V and 1 base from J, leaving 13 bases between. Germline CDR1 MNHEY, CDR2 SVGAGI. This CDR3 contains 14 residues.

V and J are TRBV10-3 and TRBJ2-1, with 9 positions matching TRBD2. The ends lost 5 bases at V and 6 bases at J; junction bases unmatched: 5. The CDR3 consists of 14 residues. Germline V gene data show CDR1 as ENHRY and CDR2 as SYGVKD. CDR3 in DNA: TGTGCCATCAGTATTAGCGGGGGAGTCAATGAGCAGTTCTTC. It encodes CAISISGGVNEQFF.

The chain couples TRBV19 to TRBJ1-3; D remains ambiguous. V shed 3 bases and J shed 0 bases, with 9 bases lying between them. Germline CDR1 and CDR2: LNHDA and SQIVND (reference sequence). This CDR3 region has 15 residues. CDR3 in DNA: TGTGCCAGTAGTATTGCAGCGGCCTCTGGAAACACCATATATTTT. It is translated as CASSIAAASGNTIYF.

V is TRBV28 and J is TRBJ1-6; TRBD1 is a possible D gene (6 bases). The V gene lost 3 bases and the J gene lost 6 bases, with 15 bases spanning the gap. Germline loops: CDR1 MDHEN, CDR2 SYDVKM. The CDR3 has 16 residues. The CDR3 reads CASSFGQGIPNSPLHF. CDR3 sequence (DNA): TGTGCCAGCAGTTTCGGGCAGGGGATACCTAATTCACCCCTCCACTTT.

This clone was recorded once. V and J are TRBV4-2 and TRBJ1-5; the match to TRBD1 covers 9 bases. With V trimmed by 5 bases and J by 5 bases, 4 bases remained unmatched. CDR1 and CDR2 (germline): LGHNA, YNFKEQ. The CDR3 extends over 14 amino acids. This CDR3 is CASSFDRGDQPQHF. CDR3 DNA sequence: TGTGCCAGCAGCTTTGACAGGGGGGATCAGCCCCAGCATTTT.

This rearrangement joins TRBV7-8 to TRBJ2-3, with a possible D match to TRBD1 (5 bases). Per germline, CDR1 SGHVS and CDR2 FQNEAQ. The CDR3 sequence is 13 residues long. V lost 5 bases and J lost 3, with 9 bases in between. In DNA, the CDR3 is TGTGCCAGCAGCACCCAGGGTACAGATACGCAGTATTTT. This encodes CASSTQGTDTQYF.

This clone was counted a few times. This sequence joins TRBV2 and TRBJ1-5, with D perhaps TRBD1 (6 bases). The CDR3 totals 14 residues. V was cut by 6 bases and J by 4 bases, with 13 bases left in between. Germline V gene lookup returns CDR1 SNHLY and CDR2 FYNNEI. The CDR3, as DNA: TGTGCCAGCAGCCCCACAGGGAAGAATCAGCCCCAGCATTTT. Protein sequence: CASSPTGKNQPQHF.

The chain is built from TRBV19 and TRBJ2-2; a weak D match, TRBD1 (5 bases). Per the germline V gene, CDR1 is LNHDA and CDR2 is SQIVND (reference sequence). Trimming shortened V by 7 bases and J by 0 bases, and 15 bases separated the two germline ends. The CDR3 is 16 residues long. As DNA, the CDR3 is TGTGCCAGTACCGTAAAGGGGCACCCGAACACCGGGGAGCTGTTTTTT. This encodes CASTVKGHPNTGELFF.

The chain is built from TRBV28 and TRBJ1-1, with D possibly being TRBD1 (5 bases). Trimming took 5 bases from V and 7 from J, leaving 8 bases between them. The V gene's germline CDR1 is MDHEN and CDR2 SYDVKM. The length of the CDR3 is 11 residues. CDR3 residues: CASSERGEAFF. The CDR3 region has the DNA TGTGCCAGCAGTGAAAGGGGTGAAGCTTTCTTT.

V is TRBV7-9 and J is TRBJ1-3; 9 positions match TRBD1. Trimming took 2 bases from V and 7 from J; bases not matched to a gene: 6. The CDR3 is 15 residues long. From germline, CDR1 is SEHNR and CDR2 FQNEAQ (reference sequence). CDR3 sequence reads: CASSLRQGVGNTIYF. CDR3 in DNA: TGTGCCAGCAGCTTACGACAGGGGGTCGGGAACACCATATATTTT.

The chain joins TRBV2 to TRBJ1-5, with D possibly TRBD1 on 5 matching bases. The CDR3 has 14 amino acids. Germline V gene lookup returns CDR1 SNHLY and CDR2 FYNNEI. V lost 6 bases and J 6 bases, leaving 15 bases between the germline ends. CDR3 sequence: CASRSWGEGQPQHF. As DNA, the CDR3 is TGTGCCAGCAGATCGTGGGGGGAGGGTCAGCCCCAGCATTTT.

The CDR3 spells CASSFGQSSYNEQFF. In nucleotides, the CDR3 is TGTGCCAGCAGTTTTGGACAGAGCTCCTACAATGAGCAGTTCTTC. The chain recombines TRBV6-4 with TRBJ2-1; D is perhaps TRBD1 (6 bases). Germline loops: CDR1 MRHNA, CDR2 SNTAGT. This CDR3 region has 15 residues. Trimming left V 5 bases short and J 0 bases short, with 11 bases between.